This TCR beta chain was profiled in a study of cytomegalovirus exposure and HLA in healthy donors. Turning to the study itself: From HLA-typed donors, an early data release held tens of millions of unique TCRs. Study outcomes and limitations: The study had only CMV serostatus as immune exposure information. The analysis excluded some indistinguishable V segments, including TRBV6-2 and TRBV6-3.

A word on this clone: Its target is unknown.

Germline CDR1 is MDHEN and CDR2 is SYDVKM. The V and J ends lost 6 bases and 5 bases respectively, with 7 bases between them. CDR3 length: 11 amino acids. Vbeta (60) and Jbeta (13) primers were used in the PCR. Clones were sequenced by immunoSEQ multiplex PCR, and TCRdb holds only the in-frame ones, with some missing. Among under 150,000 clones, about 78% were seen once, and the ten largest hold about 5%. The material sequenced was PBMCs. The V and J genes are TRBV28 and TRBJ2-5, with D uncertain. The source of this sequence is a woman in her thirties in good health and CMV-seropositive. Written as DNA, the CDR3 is TGTGCCAGCAGCAACTCGGAGACCCAGTACTTC. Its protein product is CASSNSETQYF.